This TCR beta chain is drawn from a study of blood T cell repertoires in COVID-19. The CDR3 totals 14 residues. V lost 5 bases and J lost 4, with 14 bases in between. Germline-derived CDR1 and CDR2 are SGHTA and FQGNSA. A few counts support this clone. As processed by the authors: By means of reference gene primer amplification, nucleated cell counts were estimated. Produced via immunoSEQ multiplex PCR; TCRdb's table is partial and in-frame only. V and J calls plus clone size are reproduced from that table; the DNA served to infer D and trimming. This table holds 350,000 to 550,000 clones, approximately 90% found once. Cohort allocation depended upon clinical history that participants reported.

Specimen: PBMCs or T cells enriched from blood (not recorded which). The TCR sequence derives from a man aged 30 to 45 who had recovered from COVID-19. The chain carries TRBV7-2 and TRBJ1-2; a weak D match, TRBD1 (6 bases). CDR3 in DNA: TGTGCCAGCAGCCATGGGACACTCGTCTATGGCTACACCTTC. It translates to CASSHGTLVYGYTF.